Reported below is one T cell receptor beta chain. Its specificity is not known. Everyone who donated was a healthy bone marrow donor. This sample is drawn from a study of cytomegalovirus exposure and HLA in healthy donors. The overall study: An early data release held 70 million to 90 million unique TCRs from HLA-typed donors. Overall study results and limits: Another analysis was done later, and it associated around 15,000 TCR beta sequences with HLA alleles at 0.05 false discovery rate. TCR beta chains numbering 150 to 200 were designated cytomegalovirus-associated.

Primers: 60 Vbeta forward and 13 Jbeta reverse. Sequenced by immunoSEQ multiplex PCR; TCRdb stores in-frame clones only, minus some. The data show 180,000 or so clones, more than 70% seen once. The germline gives CDR1 MNHEY, CDR2 SMNVEV (reference sequence). The CDR3 totals 14 residues. Trimming pared 3 bases from V and 10 bases from J, leaving 13 bases between. Sequences were obtained from PBMCs. The sequence derives from a girl aged 10 to 17 in good health and CMV-seropositive. The rearrangement joins TRBV27 to TRBJ1-6; possible D gene TRBD1, 6 bases. The DNA for the CDR3 is TGTGCCAGCAGTTTGTCCAGGGGAGACTCACCCCTCCACTTT. This translates into CASSLSRGDSPLHF.